This T cell receptor (beta chain) was obtained from a study of T cells in Graves' hyperthyroidism and ophthalmopathy. General study results and limits: Most thyroid clonotypes expanded above 0.001 were also detected in blood.

TCR beta CDR3 sequences were amplified from RNA transcripts. RT-PCR in the first round (using the HTBI primer set) targeted the TCR CDR3. In TCRdb, the multiplex PCR reads were re-called with MiXCR into one record per CDR3 protein. Here the sample spans a few hundred thousand distinct CDR3 sequences, roughly 15% being singletons. Newly diagnosed patients aged 18 to 65 had hyperthyroidism of under 2 months' duration. Each diagnosis was grounded in clinical symptoms, serum thyroxine and TRAb, thyroid ultrasound, and orbital computed tomography. V was clipped by 3 bases and J by 0 bases, with 11 bases between them. CDR1 and CDR2 from the germline V gene are SGHAT and FQDESV (reference sequence). The CDR3 loop spans 15 amino acids. This clonotype was recorded at least ten times. Its antigen is as yet unknown.

The chain is built from TRBV11-1 and TRBJ1-1; D is uncertain. The TCR sequence derives from a woman aged 45 to 65 with Graves' hyperthyroidism that later progressed to Graves' ophthalmopathy. The sample was blood. The DNA for the CDR3 is TGTGCCAGCAGCTTTCCTAACCCGCTGAACACTGAAGCTTTCTTT. It specifies CASSFPNPLNTEAFF.